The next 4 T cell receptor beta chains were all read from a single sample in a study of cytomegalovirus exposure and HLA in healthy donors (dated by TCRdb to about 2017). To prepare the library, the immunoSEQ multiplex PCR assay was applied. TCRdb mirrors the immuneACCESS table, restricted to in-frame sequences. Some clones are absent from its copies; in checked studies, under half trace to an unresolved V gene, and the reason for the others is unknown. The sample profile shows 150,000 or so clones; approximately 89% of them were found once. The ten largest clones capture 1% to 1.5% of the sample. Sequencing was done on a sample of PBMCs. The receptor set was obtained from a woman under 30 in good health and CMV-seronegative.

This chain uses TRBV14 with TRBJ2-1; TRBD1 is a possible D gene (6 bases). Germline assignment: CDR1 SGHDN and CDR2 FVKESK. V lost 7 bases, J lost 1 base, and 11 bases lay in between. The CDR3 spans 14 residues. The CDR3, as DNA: TGTGCCAGCAACCATGACAGGTCCTACAATGAGCAGTTCTTC. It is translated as CASNHDRSYNEQFF.

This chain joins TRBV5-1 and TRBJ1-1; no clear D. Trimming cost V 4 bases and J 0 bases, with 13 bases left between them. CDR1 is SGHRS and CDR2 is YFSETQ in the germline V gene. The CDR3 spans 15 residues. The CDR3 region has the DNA TGCGCCAGCAGCCACCAGACTGTCATGAACACTGAAGCTTTCTTT. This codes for CASSHQTVMNTEAFF.

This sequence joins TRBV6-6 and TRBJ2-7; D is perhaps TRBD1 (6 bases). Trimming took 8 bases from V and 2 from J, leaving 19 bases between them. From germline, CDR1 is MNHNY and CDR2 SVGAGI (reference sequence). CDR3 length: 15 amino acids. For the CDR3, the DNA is TGTGCCAGCCGACTGGCCGGGGACAAGGCCTACGAGCAGTACTTC. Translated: CASRLAGDKAYEQYF.

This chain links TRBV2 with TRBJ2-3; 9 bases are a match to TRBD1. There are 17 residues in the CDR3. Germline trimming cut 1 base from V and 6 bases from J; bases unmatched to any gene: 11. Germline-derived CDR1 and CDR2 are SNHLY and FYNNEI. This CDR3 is CASSEDPGQGGWDTQYF. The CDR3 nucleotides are TGTGCCAGCAGTGAAGATCCGGGACAGGGCGGATGGGATACGCAGTATTTT.